One and the same sample provided the 20 T cell receptor beta chains below, sequenced in a study of blood T cell repertoires in COVID-19 (dated by TCRdb to the early 2020s). Libraries were prepared through the immunoSEQ multiplex PCR assay. TCRdb mirrors the immuneACCESS table, restricted to in-frame sequences. Some clones are absent from its copies; in checked studies, under half trace to an unresolved V gene, and the reason for the others is unknown. Across this sample there are 250,000 to 300,000 clones, with approximately 93% seen only once. The ten largest make up 2.2% of the sample. The sequencing sample was made of peripheral blood. These receptors were collected from a woman aged 25-40 years with COVID-19, enrolled during active disease.

This chain joins TRBV28 and TRBJ1-2; a weak D match, TRBD1 (5 bases). The germline V gene encodes CDR1 MDHEN and CDR2 SYDVKM. Deletions cut 2 bases from V and 10 bases from J, with 14 bases between. This CDR3 is 13 amino acids long. The CDR3 reads CASSLAQGRDYTF. The CDR3 coding sequence is TGTGCCAGCAGTTTAGCCCAGGGAAGGGACTACACCTTC.

The V gene is TRBV7-2, the J gene TRBJ1-5, with 8 positions matching TRBD1. The CDR3 contains 15 residues. Trimming took 0 bases from V and 6 from J; bases not matched to a gene: 4. CDR1 and CDR2 (germline): SGHTA, FQGNSA. The CDR3 nucleotides read TGTGCCAGCAGCTTAGCCACAGGGGGACGTCAGCCCCAGCATTTT. Translating gives CASSLATGGRQPQHF. The variable domain in full, completed from reference TRBV7-2 and TRBJ1-5, reads GAGVSQSPSNKVTEKGKDVELRCDPISGHTALYWYRQSLGQGLEFLIYFQGNSAPDKSGLPSDRFSAERTGGSVSTLTIQRTQQEDSAVYLCASSLATGGRQPQHFGDGTRLSIL.

The CDR3 protein is CASSPSGLAGASYNEQFF. As DNA, the CDR3 is TGTGCCAGCTCACCATCGGGACTAGCGGGAGCCTCCTACAATGAGCAGTTCTTC. The rearrangement joins TRBV18 to TRBJ2-1, with 14 positions matching TRBD2. The ends lost 2 bases at V and 0 bases at J; junction bases unmatched: 3. This CDR3 spans 18 amino acids. CDR1 and CDR2 (germline): KGHSH, LQKENI.

V gene TRBV9 combines with J gene TRBJ2-7; 7 positions match TRBD2. The germline CDR1 and CDR2 sequences are SGDLS and YYNGEE. Losses at the gene ends were 0 bases for V and 3 bases for J; bases not matched to a gene: 12. CDR3 length: 17 amino acids. The chain's CDR3 is CASSVGWEGSLGYEQYF. The CDR3 DNA is TGTGCCAGCAGCGTAGGGTGGGAGGGCTCCCTTGGCTACGAGCAGTACTTC.

The rearrangement uses TRBV24-1 and TRBJ2-3; maybe TRBD1 (7 bases). V was trimmed by 5 bases and J by 2 bases, leaving 19 bases between them. The CDR3 extends over 17 amino acids. CDR1 is KGHDR, CDR2 SFDVKD, per germline. The DNA of the CDR3 is TGTGCCACCAGTGTCTCAGGGGGGTTTGGTTCCACAGATACGCAGTATTTT. Its translation is CATSVSGGFGSTDTQYF.

The rearrangement joins TRBV10-3 to TRBJ2-7, with TRBD2 identical over 10 bases. The junction had 15 bases not matched to a gene; V was cut back by 10 bases and J by 6 bases. The CDR3 extends over 15 amino acids. Per the germline V gene, CDR1 is ENHRY and CDR2 is SYGVKD. This chain's CDR3 is CATAYSGTSVPEQYF. CDR3 bases: TGTGCCACCGCCTATTCCGGGACTAGCGTCCCCGAGCAGTACTTC.

The chain is built from TRBV4-1 and TRBJ1-1, with a tentative D call TRBD1 (5 bases). The CDR3 totals 15 residues. The germline gives CDR1 MGHRA, CDR2 YSYEKL. Trimming pared 1 base from V and 5 bases from J, leaving 14 bases between. CDR3 nucleotides: TGCGCCAGCAGCCAAGGAGGAAGGGGTTGGACTGAAGCTTTCTTT. This gives the protein CASSQGGRGWTEAFF.

V gene TRBV29-1 combines with J gene TRBJ2-1, with 10 bases aligning to TRBD2. From germline, CDR1 is SQVTM and CDR2 ANQGSEA. The CDR3 consists of 14 residues. Trimming removed 6 bases from V and 6 bases from J; junction bases left unmatched: 8. The CDR3 coding sequence is TGCAGCGTCGCCAGCGGGAGGGCCATCAATGAGCAGTTCTTC. It is translated as CSVASGRAINEQFF.

V usage is TRBV5-6 and J usage is TRBJ2-7; 9 nucleotides agree with TRBD1. CDR3 length: 15 residues. Trimming cost V 6 bases and J 1 base; bases outside gene matches: 8. Germline CDR1 and CDR2: SGHDT and YYEEEE. In DNA, the CDR3 is TGTGCCAGCACCCTAACCGGGACAGGGTCCTACGAGCAGTACTTC. It codes for CASTLTGTGSYEQYF.

The genes are TRBV12-3 or TRBV12-4 and TRBJ2-1, with a tentative D call TRBD1 (5 bases). The CDR3 loop spans 13 amino acids. Trimming stripped 6 bases from V and 4 bases from J, with 10 bases between. The CDR3 protein is CASRLDSYNEQFF. The CDR3 region has the DNA TGTGCCAGCAGGCTAGACAGTTACAATGAGCAGTTCTTC.

The rearrangement uses TRBV18 and TRBJ1-6, with 8 positions matching TRBD1. Germline CDR1 reads KGHSH; CDR2 reads LQKENI. The ends lost 0 bases at V and 8 bases at J; junction bases unmatched: 3. The CDR3 has 15 amino acids. The CDR3 reads CASSPPTGEHSPLHF. CDR3 nucleotide sequence: TGTGCCAGCTCACCACCGACAGGGGAGCATTCACCCCTCCACTTT.

This rearrangement joins TRBV6-6 to TRBJ2-7; D might be TRBD1 (5 bases). CDR1 is MNHNY and CDR2 is SVGAGI in the germline V gene (reference sequence). The CDR3 length is 13 residues. Trimming took 2 bases from V and 2 from J, leaving 7 bases between them. CDR3 nucleotide sequence: TGTGCCAGCAGTTACCAGGGTACCTACGAGCAGTACTTC. The encoded protein is CASSYQGTYEQYF.

This clone was picked up one time. This sequence joins TRBV3-1 (or the pseudogene TRBV3-2) and TRBJ2-3; 14 bases are a match to TRBD2. The CDR3 spans 19 residues. Trimming at V came to 3 bases and at J to 4 bases, leaving 12 bases not matched to a gene. The V gene's germline CDR1 is LGHDT and CDR2 YNNKEL (reference sequence). CDR3 loop: CASSHFSGTSGSRADTQYF. CDR3 DNA sequence: TGTGCCAGCAGCCACTTCTCGGGGACTAGCGGGAGTAGGGCAGATACGCAGTATTTT.

J is TRBJ1-4 and V is TRBV27; no definite D call. Trimming shortened V by 2 bases and J by 3 bases, and 4 bases separated the two germline ends. CDR3 length equals 13 residues. Germline assignment: CDR1 MNHEY and CDR2 SMNVEV (reference sequence). CDR3 sequence: CASSLGPNEKLFF. DNA for the CDR3: TGTGCCAGCAGTTTAGGCCCTAATGAAAAACTGTTTTTT.

Written as DNA, the CDR3 is TGTGCCAGCAGCCAGGGACAACCTGAAGCTTTCTTT. It yields the protein CASSQGQPEAFF. The chain couples TRBV13 to TRBJ1-1, with D tentatively TRBD1 (6 bases). The CDR3 totals 12 residues. The germline gives CDR1 PRHDT, CDR2 FYEKMQ (reference sequence). V was pared by 5 bases and J by 6 bases, with 10 bases between.

This chain joins TRBV10-2 and TRBJ1-1, with 8 bases matching TRBD1. This CDR3 spans 13 amino acids. J was trimmed by 4 bases and V by 3 bases; bases with no gene match: 1. The germline V gene has CDR1 WSHSY and CDR2 SAAADI. The CDR3 protein is CASSETGGTEAFF. CDR3 bases: TGCGCCAGCAGTGAAACAGGGGGCACTGAAGCTTTCTTT.

V and J are TRBV5-1 and TRBJ2-7, with TRBD2 identical over 14 bases. The CDR3 has 16 residues. Per the germline V gene, CDR1 is SGHRS and CDR2 is YFSETQ. V gave up 3 bases and J gave up 6 bases; unmatched junction bases: 8. The CDR3 DNA follows: TGCGCCAGCAGCTCTAAGCGACTAGCGGGAGGGGCCGAGCAGTACTTC. Translating gives CASSSKRLAGGAEQYF.

This rearrangement joins TRBV5-1 to TRBJ1-1; D perhaps matches TRBD1 (6 bases). Germline V gives CDR1 SGHRS, CDR2 YFSETQ. CDR3 length: 13 residues. The V end lost 4 bases, the J end lost 6 bases, and 13 bases lay between the germline ends. Here the CDR3 reads CASSPTGIAEAFF. CDR3 sequence (DNA): TGCGCCAGCAGCCCAACAGGGATCGCTGAAGCTTTCTTT.

The chain recombines TRBV2 with TRBJ1-1; no clear D gene. The germline V gene has CDR1 SNHLY and CDR2 FYNNEI. V shed 5 bases and J shed 7 bases, with 8 bases lying between them. This CDR3 is built from 11 residues. The CDR3 protein is CASSQTSEAFF. As DNA, the CDR3 is TGTGCCAGCAGTCAGACTAGTGAAGCTTTCTTT.

The V gene is TRBV28, the J gene TRBJ2-7, with 7 bases matching TRBD1. The CDR3 extends over 14 amino acids. Trimming removed 4 bases from V and 5 bases from J; junction bases left unmatched: 8. Germline CDR1 MDHEN, CDR2 SYDVKM. This CDR3 reads CASSSHDRDHEQYF. CDR3 bases: TGTGCCAGCAGTTCCCACGACAGGGACCACGAGCAGTACTTC.